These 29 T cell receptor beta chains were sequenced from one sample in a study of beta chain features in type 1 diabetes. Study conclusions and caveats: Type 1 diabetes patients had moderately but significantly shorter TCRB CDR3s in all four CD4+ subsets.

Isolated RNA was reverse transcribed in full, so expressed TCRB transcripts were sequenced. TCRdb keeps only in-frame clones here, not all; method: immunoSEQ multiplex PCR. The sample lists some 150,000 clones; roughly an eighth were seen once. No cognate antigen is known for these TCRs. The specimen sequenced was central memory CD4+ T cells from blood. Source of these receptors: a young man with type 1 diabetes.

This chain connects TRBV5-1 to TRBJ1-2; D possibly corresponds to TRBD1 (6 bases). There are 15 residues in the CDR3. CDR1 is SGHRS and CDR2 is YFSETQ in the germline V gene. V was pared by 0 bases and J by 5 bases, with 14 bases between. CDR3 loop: CASSLGHRDPYGYTF. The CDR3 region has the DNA TGCGCCAGCAGCTTGGGGCACAGGGACCCGTATGGCTACACCTTC.

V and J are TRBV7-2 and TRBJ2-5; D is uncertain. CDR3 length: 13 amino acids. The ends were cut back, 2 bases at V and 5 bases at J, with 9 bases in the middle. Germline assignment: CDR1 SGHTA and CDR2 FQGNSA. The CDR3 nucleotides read TGTGCCAGCAGCTTATCCCCCGTGGAGACCCAGTACTTC. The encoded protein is CASSLSPVETQYF. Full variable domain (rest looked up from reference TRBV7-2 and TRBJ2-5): GAGVSQSPSNKVTEKGKDVELRCDPISGHTALYWYRQSLGQGLEFLIYFQGNSAPDKSGLPSDRFSAERTGGSVSTLTIQRTQQEDSAVYLCASSLSPVETQYFGPGTRLLVL.

CDR3 in amino acids: CASSQDLTGRDIQYF. The DNA for the CDR3 is TGTGCCAGCAGCCAAGATCTGACAGGACGGGACATTCAGTACTTC. This chain links TRBV4-2 with TRBJ2-4; D may be TRBD1 (6 bases). Trimming cost V 0 bases and J 8 bases, with 14 bases left between them. The CDR3 has 15 amino acids. Germline V gene sequence: CDR1 LGHNA, CDR2 YNFKEQ.

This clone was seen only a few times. CDR3 amino acids: CASSLAPDATDTQYF. The CDR3 nucleotides read TGCGCCAGCAGCTTGGCCCCGGACGCGACAGATACGCAGTATTTT. The J gene is TRBJ2-3, the V gene TRBV5-1; D remains unclear. This CDR3 is 15 amino acids long. Per germline, CDR1 SGHRS and CDR2 YFSETQ. Trimming stripped 0 bases from V and 3 bases from J, with 11 bases between. The whole variable domain, remainder taken from reference TRBV5-1 and TRBJ2-3, is KAGVTQTPRYLIKTRGQQVTLSCSPISGHRSVSWYQQTPGQGLQFLFEYFSETQRNKGNFPGRFSGRQFSNSRSEMNVSTLELGDSALYLCASSLAPDATDTQYFGPGTRLTVL.

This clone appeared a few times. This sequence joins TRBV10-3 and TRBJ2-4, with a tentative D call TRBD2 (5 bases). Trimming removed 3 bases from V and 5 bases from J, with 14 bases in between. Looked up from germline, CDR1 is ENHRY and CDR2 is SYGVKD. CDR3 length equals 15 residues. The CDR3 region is CAISEKAAGENIQYF. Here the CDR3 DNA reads TGTGCCATCAGTGAAAAGGCCGCGGGCGAAAACATTCAGTACTTC.

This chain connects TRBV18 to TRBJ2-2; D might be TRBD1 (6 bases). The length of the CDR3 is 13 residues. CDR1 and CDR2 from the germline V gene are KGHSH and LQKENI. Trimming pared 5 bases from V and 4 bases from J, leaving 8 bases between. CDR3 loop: CASSEGGTGELFF. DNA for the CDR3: TGTGCCAGCTCAGAAGGGGGCACCGGGGAGCTGTTTTTT.

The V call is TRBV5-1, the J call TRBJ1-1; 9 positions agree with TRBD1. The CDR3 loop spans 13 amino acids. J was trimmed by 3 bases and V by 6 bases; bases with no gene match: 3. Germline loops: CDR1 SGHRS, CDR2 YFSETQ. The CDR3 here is CASKQGADTEAFF. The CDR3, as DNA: TGCGCCAGCAAACAGGGGGCGGACACTGAAGCTTTCTTT.

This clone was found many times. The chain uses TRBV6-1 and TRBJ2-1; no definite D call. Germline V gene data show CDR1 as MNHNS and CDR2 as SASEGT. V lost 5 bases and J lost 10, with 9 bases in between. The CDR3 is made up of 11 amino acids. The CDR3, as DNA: TGTGCCAGCAGTCCGGAACGGGAGCAGTTCTTC. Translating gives CASSPEREQFF.

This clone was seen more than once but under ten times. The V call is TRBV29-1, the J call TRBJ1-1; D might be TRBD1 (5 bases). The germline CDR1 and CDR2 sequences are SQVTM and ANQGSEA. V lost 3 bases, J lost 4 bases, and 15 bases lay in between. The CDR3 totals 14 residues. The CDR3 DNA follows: TGCAGCGTTGACAGGGATTGGGGGTCCACTGAAGCTTTCTTT. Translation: CSVDRDWGSTEAFF. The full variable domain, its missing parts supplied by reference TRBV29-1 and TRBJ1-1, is SAVISQKPSRDICQRGTSLTIQCQVDSQVTMMFWYRQQPGQSLTLIATANQGSEATYESGFVIDKFPISRPNLTFSTLTVSNMSPEDSSIYLCSVDRDWGSTEAFFGQGTRLTVV.

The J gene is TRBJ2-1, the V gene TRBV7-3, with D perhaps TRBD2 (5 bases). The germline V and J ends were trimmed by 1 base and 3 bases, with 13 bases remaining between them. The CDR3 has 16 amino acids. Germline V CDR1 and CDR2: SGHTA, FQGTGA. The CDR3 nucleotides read TGTGCCAGCAGCTTAAACCCCTTCGGGGTCTACAATGAGCAGTTCTTC. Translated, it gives CASSLNPFGVYNEQFF.

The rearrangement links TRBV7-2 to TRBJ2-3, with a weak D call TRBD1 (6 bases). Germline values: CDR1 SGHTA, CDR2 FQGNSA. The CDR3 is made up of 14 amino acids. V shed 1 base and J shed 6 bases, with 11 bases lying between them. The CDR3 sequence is CASSLGGGEDTQYF. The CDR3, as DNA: TGTGCCAGCAGCTTAGGAGGGGGAGAGGATACGCAGTATTTT.

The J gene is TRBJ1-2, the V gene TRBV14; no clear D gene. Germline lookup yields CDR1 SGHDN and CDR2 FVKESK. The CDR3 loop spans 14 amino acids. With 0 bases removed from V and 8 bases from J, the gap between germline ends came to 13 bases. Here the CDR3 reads CASSQEAPWWGYTF. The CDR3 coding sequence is TGTGCCAGCAGCCAAGAGGCTCCGTGGTGGGGCTACACCTTC.

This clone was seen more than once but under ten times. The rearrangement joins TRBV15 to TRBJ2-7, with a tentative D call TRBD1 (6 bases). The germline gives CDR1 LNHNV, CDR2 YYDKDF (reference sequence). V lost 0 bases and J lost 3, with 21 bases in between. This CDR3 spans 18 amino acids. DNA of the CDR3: TGTGCCACCAGCAGAGATCTCAAACAGGGAGTTACGTACTACGAGCAGTACTTC. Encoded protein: CATSRDLKQGVTYYEQYF. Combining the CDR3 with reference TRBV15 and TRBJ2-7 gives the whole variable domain DAMVIQNPRYQVTQFGKPVTLSCSQTLNHNVMYWYQQKSSQAPKLLFHYYDKDFNNEADTPDNFQSRRPNTSFCFLDIRSPGLGDTAMYLCATSRDLKQGVTYYEQYFGPGTRLTVT.

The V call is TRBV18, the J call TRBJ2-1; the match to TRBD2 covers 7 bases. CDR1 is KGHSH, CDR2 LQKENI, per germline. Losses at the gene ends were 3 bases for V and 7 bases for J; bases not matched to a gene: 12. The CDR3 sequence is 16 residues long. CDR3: CASSPYGTTYKNEQFF. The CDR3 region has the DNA TGTGCCAGCTCACCGTACGGGACTACCTACAAGAATGAGCAGTTCTTC.

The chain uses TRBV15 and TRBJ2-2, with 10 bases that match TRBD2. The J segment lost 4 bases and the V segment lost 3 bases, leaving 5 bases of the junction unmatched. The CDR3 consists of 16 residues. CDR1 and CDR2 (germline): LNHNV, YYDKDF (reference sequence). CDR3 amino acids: CATSSPPSGGTGELFF. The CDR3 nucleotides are TGTGCCACCAGCAGTCCTCCTAGCGGGGGCACCGGGGAGCTGTTTTTT.

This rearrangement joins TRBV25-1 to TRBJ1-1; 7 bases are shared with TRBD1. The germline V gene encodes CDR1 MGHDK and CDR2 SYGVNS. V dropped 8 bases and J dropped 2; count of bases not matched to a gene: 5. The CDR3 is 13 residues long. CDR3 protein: CASRQGGNTEAFF. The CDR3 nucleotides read TGTGCCAGCCGACAAGGGGGCAACACTGAAGCTTTCTTT.

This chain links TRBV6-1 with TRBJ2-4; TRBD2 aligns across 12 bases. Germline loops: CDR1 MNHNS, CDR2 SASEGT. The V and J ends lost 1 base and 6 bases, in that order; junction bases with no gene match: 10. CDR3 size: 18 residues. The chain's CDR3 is CASSEGKLAGGPGNIQYF. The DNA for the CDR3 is TGTGCCAGCAGTGAAGGGAAACTAGCGGGGGGCCCCGGAAACATTCAGTACTTC.

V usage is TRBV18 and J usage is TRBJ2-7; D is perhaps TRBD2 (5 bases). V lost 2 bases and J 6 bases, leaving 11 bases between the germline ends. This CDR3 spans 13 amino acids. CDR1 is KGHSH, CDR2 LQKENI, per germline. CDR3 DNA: TGTGCCAGCTCACCAGAGCTAGAGGGCGAGCAGTACTTC. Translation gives CASSPELEGEQYF.

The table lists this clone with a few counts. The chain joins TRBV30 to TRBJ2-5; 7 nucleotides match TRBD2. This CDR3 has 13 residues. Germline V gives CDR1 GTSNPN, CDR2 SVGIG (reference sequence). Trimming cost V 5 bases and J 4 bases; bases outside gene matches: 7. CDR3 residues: CAWRWGEGETQYF. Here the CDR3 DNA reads TGTGCCTGGCGTTGGGGGGAGGGAGAGACCCAGTACTTC. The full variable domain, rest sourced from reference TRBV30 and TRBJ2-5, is SQTIHQWPATLVQPVGSPLSLECTVEGTSNPNLYWYRQAAGRGLQLLFYSVGIGQISSEVPQNLSASRPQDRQFILSSKKLLLSDSGFYLCAWRWGEGETQYFGPGTRLLVL.

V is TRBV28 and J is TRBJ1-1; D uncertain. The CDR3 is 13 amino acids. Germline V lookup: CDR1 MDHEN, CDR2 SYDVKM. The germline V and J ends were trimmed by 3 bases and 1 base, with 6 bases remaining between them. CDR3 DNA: TGTGCCAGCAGTTTGTCTACGAACACTGAAGCTTTCTTT. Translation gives CASSLSTNTEAFF.

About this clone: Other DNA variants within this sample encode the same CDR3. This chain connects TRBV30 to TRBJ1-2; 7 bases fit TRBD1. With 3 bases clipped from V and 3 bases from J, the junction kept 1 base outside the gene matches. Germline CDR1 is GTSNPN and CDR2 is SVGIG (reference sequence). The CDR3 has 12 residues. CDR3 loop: CAWSQGDYGYTF. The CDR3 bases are TGTGCCTGGAGCCAGGGGGACTATGGCTACACCTTC.

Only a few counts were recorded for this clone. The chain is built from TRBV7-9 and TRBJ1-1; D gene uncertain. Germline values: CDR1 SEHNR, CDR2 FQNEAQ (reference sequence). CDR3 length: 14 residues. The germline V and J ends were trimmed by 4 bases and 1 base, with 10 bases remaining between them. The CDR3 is CASSSVDRNTEAFF. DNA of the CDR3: TGTGCCAGCAGCTCGGTAGACCGGAACACTGAAGCTTTCTTT.

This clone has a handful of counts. The CDR3 DNA reads TGTGCCAGCAGCATCTCAGGGATTCTAGCGGTTGGCTACACCTTC. This codes for CASSISGILAVGYTF. This chain joins TRBV7-2 and TRBJ1-2; maybe TRBD1 (5 bases). There are 15 residues in the CDR3. V was cut by 5 bases and J by 7 bases, with 20 bases left in between. In germline, CDR1 is SGHTA, CDR2 FQGNSA.

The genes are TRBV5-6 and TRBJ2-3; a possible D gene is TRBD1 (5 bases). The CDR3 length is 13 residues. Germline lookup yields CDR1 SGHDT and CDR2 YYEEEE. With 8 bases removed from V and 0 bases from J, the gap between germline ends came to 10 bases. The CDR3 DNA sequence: TGTGCCAGTTTCAGGGTGAGCACAGATACGCAGTATTTT. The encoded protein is CASFRVSTDTQYF.

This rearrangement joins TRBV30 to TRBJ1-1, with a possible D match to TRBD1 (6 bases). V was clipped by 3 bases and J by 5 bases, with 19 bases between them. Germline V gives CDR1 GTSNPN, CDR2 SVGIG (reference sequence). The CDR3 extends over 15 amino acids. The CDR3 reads CAWRGRGRGHTEAFF. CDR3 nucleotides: TGTGCCTGGAGAGGTAGAGGCAGGGGTCATACTGAAGCTTTCTTT.

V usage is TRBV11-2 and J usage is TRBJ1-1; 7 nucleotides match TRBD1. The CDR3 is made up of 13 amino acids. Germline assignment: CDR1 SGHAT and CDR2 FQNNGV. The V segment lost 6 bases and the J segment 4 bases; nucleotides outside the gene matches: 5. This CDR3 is CASRVAGGTEAFF. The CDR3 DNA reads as TGTGCCAGCAGGGTGGCAGGGGGCACTGAAGCTTTCTTT.

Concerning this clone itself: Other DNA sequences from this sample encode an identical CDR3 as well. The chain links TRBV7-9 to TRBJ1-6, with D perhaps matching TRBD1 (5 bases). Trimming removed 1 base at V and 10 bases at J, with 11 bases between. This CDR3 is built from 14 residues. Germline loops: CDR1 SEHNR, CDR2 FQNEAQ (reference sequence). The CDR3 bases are TGTGCCAGCAGCTTAGACAGGCTCGGATCACCCCTCCACTTT. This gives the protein CASSLDRLGSPLHF.

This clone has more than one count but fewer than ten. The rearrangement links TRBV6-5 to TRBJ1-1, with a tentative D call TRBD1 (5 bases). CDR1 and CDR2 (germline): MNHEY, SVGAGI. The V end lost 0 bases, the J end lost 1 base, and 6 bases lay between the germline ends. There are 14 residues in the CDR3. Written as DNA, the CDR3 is TGTGCCAGCAGTTACTCTCAGGGGAACACTGAAGCTTTCTTT. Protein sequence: CASSYSQGNTEAFF.

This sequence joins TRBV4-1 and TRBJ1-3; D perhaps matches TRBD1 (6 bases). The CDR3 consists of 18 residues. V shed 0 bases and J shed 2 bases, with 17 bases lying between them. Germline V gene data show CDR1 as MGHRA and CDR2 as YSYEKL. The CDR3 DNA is TGCGCCAGCAGCCAAGACCCCACTCCCGGACAGACTGGAAACACCATATATTTT. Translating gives CASSQDPTPGQTGNTIYF.